The clone carrying this T cell receptor (beta chain) was observed many times. CDR1 is SGHVS and CDR2 is FQNEAQ in the germline V gene. The CDR3 extends over 15 amino acids. The trim removed 5 bases at V and 4 bases at J, leaving 8 bases unmatched. TCRdb called the 5' RACE reads again in MiXCR, with one record for every CDR3 protein. The table shows a few hundred thousand distinct CDR3 sequences, with 10% to 15% occurring only once. These data belong to a study of identical twins. In addition, the sample was reused for a study of yellow fever vaccine responses in identical twins.

This clonotype was sampled from a woman under 30 in good health. The sample consisted of memory (CD45RO+) T cells sorted from blood. The chain carries TRBV7-8 and TRBJ2-1; 7 nucleotides align to TRBD1. CDR3 bases: TGTGCCAGCAGCCGCACAGGGGATCCTTACAATGAGCAGTTCTTC. It encodes CASSRTGDPYNEQFF.